This T cell receptor (beta chain) is drawn from a study of blood T cell repertoires in COVID-19. Study background: Samples taken during acute and convalescent COVID-19 were collected in the United States, Italy and Spain.

In Cohort 3, a recovered donor had either two negative PCRs, clearance, or symptom resolution. Per the original methods: Amplification from reference gene primers served as the basis for estimated nucleated cell counts. Generated by immunoSEQ multiplex PCR, the TCRdb table keeps only in-frame clones and is missing some. V, J and clone size reflect that table, while D and trimming were determined from the DNA. The profile covers under 250,000 clones, with 70% to 90% appearing a single time and less than 2% taken by the ten largest. Per the germline V gene, CDR1 is SQVTM and CDR2 is ANQGSEA. The length of the CDR3 is 14 residues. V lost 4 bases and J 4 bases, leaving 16 bases between the germline ends.

The material sequenced was PBMCs or T cells enriched from blood (not recorded which). This chain links TRBV29-1 with TRBJ2-5; D may be TRBD1 (6 bases). This receptor was obtained from a man in his forties who had recovered from COVID-19. CDR3 coding DNA: TGCAGCGTTGCAGGGGCCCCCCTGGGAGAGACCCAGTACTTC. This gives the protein CSVAGAPLGETQYF.